This TCR beta chain is drawn from a study of OX40 agonist ivuxolimab in advanced cancers. Details on this clone: Its matching antigen is unknown.

Study results and limitations: Nonresponders included some who also had low normalized T-cell clonal expansion.

Clones were read by immunoSEQ multiplex PCR, and TCRdb kept only the in-frame ones, dropping some. The sample contains more than 95,000 clones, 92% of which appear only once. The ends were cut back, 4 bases at V and 2 bases at J, with 9 bases in the middle. CDR1 and CDR2 (germline): SQVTM, ANQGSEA. This CDR3 contains 12 residues. This receptor was obtained from an adult with an advanced solid tumor such as melanoma, head and neck, liver or kidney cancer. The chain couples TRBV29-1 to TRBJ2-7; no definite D call. Specimen: CD4+ or CD8+ T cells sorted from blood, collected in a trial of the OX40 agonist ivuxolimab. CDR3: CSVGTQTYEQYF. The DNA for the CDR3 is TGCAGCGTTGGGACGCAGACCTACGAGCAGTACTTC.